A single sample is the source of the 13 T cell receptor beta chains below, sequenced in a study of shared T cell receptors in the human thymus. Generated by immunoSEQ multiplex PCR, the TCRdb table keeps only in-frame clones and is missing some. The sample lists 500,000 to 750,000 clones, more than 75% occurring once. The same data also contributed to another study, on human thymus T cells.

Specimen: thymocytes. The receptors stem from a boy younger than two with a congenital heart defect.

The genes are TRBV14 and TRBJ2-2; D not certain. Trimming shortened V by 5 bases and J by 0 bases, and 13 bases separated the two germline ends. The germline V gene encodes CDR1 SGHDN and CDR2 FVKESK. CDR3 length equals 16 residues. The CDR3 DNA reads as TGTGCCAGCAGCTTACAGAACCAATCGAACACCGGGGAGCTGTTTTTT. Its translation is CASSLQNQSNTGELFF.

The V and J genes are TRBV28 and TRBJ2-1, with 10 nucleotides matching TRBD2. Germline CDR1 MDHEN, CDR2 SYDVKM. V lost 2 bases and J lost 1; bases outside the gene matches: 5. The CDR3 extends over 17 amino acids. CDR3 residues: CASSLGGLAASYNEQFF. The CDR3 region has the DNA TGTGCCAGCAGTTTAGGAGGACTAGCGGCGTCCTACAATGAGCAGTTCTTC.

The chain couples TRBV6-5 to TRBJ2-7; TRBD1 agrees at 8 bases. This CDR3 is 15 amino acids long. The germline V gene encodes CDR1 MNHEY and CDR2 SVGAGI. The V gene end was trimmed by 4 bases and the J gene end by 5 bases; junction bases not matched to a gene: 10. In DNA, the CDR3 is TGTGCCAGCAGTTCTACGGGACAGGCTGCGGACGAGCAGTACTTC. Protein: CASSSTGQAADEQYF.

In DNA form, the CDR3 reads TGTGCCAGCAGTGGCACCCAAACTAGCGGGAGCTACGAGCAGTACTTC. It encodes CASSGTQTSGSYEQYF. The rearrangement uses TRBV2 and TRBJ2-7; 11 nucleotides line up with TRBD2. The V gene's germline CDR1 is SNHLY and CDR2 FYNNEI. The CDR3 has 16 residues. J gave up 3 bases and V 4 bases, and 8 bases lay outside the gene matches.

This chain connects TRBV15 to TRBJ1-2; tentatively, D is TRBD1 (6 bases). Germline V CDR1 and CDR2: LNHNV, YYDKDF (reference sequence). The V end lost 0 bases, the J end lost 2 bases, and 31 bases lay between the germline ends. The CDR3 contains 22 residues. The CDR3 loop is CATSRDYDLDLGQKAANYGYTF. In nucleotides, the CDR3 is TGTGCCACCAGCAGAGATTACGATCTGGACCTCGGACAGAAAGCAGCCAACTATGGCTACACCTTC. Using reference TRBV15 and TRBJ1-2 for the parts outside the CDR3, the full variable domain is DAMVIQNPRYQVTQFGKPVTLSCSQTLNHNVMYWYQQKSSQAPKLLFHYYDKDFNNEADTPDNFQSRRPNTSFCFLDIRSPGLGDTAMYLCATSRDYDLDLGQKAANYGYTFGSGTRLTVV.

This clone was seen a few times. This same CDR3 is encoded by further DNA sequences in the sample. The chain joins TRBV4-2 to TRBJ2-7; unclear D gene. CDR1 is LGHNA, CDR2 YNFKEQ, per germline. The CDR3 runs 15 residues. V was cut by 1 base and J by 4 bases, with 14 bases left in between. The CDR3 DNA reads as TGTGCCAGCAGCCAAGTTAGCCGTTCCTCTTACGAGCAGTACTTC. Its translation is CASSQVSRSSYEQYF.

This chain joins TRBV28 and TRBJ1-4; D gene unclear. Trimming took off 6 bases at V and 4 bases at J, with 18 bases between the two ends. Germline loops: CDR1 MDHEN, CDR2 SYDVKM. The CDR3 length is 16 residues. This chain's CDR3 is CASSQTKQFLNEKLFF. The CDR3 bases are TGTGCCAGCAGCCAAACAAAACAGTTTCTTAATGAAAAACTGTTTTTT.

This clone is a singleton in its sample. This chain links TRBV9 with TRBJ1-1; a possible D gene is TRBD1 (6 bases). V was clipped by 3 bases and J by 1 base, with 19 bases between them. The CDR3 loop spans 17 amino acids. The germline CDR1 and CDR2 sequences are SGDLS and YYNGEE. The CDR3 spells CASSEKGVRGRNTEAFF. Here the CDR3 DNA reads TGTGCCAGCAGCGAAAAGGGGGTAAGGGGTAGGAACACTGAAGCTTTCTTT.

For the CDR3, the DNA is TGTGCCAGCAGCTTCTGGGGGGGGGAGGGGTCCTACAATGAGCAGTTCTTC. This gives the protein CASSFWGGEGSYNEQFF. The chain has TRBV11-2 and TRBJ2-1; 7 nucleotides line up with TRBD2. Germline CDR1 is SGHAT and CDR2 is FQNNGV. V was pared by 3 bases and J by 1 base, with 9 bases of the junction left unmatched. The CDR3 spans 17 residues.

V is TRBV28 and J is TRBJ2-7; 8 bases align to TRBD2. This CDR3 contains 15 residues. After removal of 6 bases from V and 2 bases from J, the junction contained 9 bases not matched to a gene. CDR1 is MDHEN, CDR2 SYDVKM, per germline. CDR3 amino acids: CASSPKRERTYEQYF. In nucleotides, the CDR3 is TGTGCCAGCAGCCCCAAGCGGGAGAGAACCTACGAGCAGTACTTC.

The table lists this clone with a count of one. The rearrangement uses TRBV5-4 and TRBJ2-1, with a weak D call TRBD2 (8 bases). Trimming stripped 0 bases from V and 2 bases from J, with 24 bases between. There are 20 residues in the CDR3. CDR1 and CDR2 (germline): SGHNT, YYREEE (reference sequence). CDR3 bases: TGTGCCAGCAGCTTGGAGGGGGACAGTGCGTGGCGGGAGGCCTACAATGAGCAGTTCTTC. The encoded protein is CASSLEGDSAWREAYNEQFF.

V is TRBV27 and J is TRBJ2-7; 10 bases align to TRBD2. With 11 bases clipped from V and 4 bases from J, the junction kept 11 bases outside the gene matches. The CDR3 is made up of 14 amino acids. CDR1 and CDR2 from the germline V gene are MNHEY and SMNVEV (reference sequence). CDR3 DNA: TGTGCCTCCCGTCCCGGGACTAGCGAATACGAGCAGTACTTC. This sequence encodes CASRPGTSEYEQYF.

The sample holds one count of this clone. V is TRBV5-8 and J is TRBJ2-3; 8 positions agree with TRBD2. From germline, CDR1 is SGHTS and CDR2 YDEGEE. CDR3 length: 18 amino acids. With 0 bases clipped from V and 0 bases from J, the junction kept 9 bases outside the gene matches. DNA of the CDR3: TGTGCCAGCAGCTTGGATAGCAGCGGGAGTCATAGCACAGATACGCAGTATTTT. Translated: CASSLDSSGSHSTDTQYF. Full variable domain (remainder filled in from reference TRBV5-8 and TRBJ2-3): EAGVTQSPTHLIKTRGQQATLRCSPISGHTSVYWYQQALGLGLQFLLWYDEGEERNRGNFPPRFSGRQFPNYSSELNVNALELEDSALYLCASSLDSSGSHSTDTQYFGPGTRLTVL.